This record covers a single T cell receptor beta chain. This clonotype was found many times. Its antigen is still unknown. No per-base quality is available; no much larger clone lies one base away. A case-control design nested within a healthcare worker cohort in London, UK, was used, with weekly nasopharyngeal swab PCR tests and blood sampling performed. Healthcare workers were recruited between 23 and 31 March 2020, during the week of the UK lockdown, and were followed weekly for up to about 15 weeks. The data stem from a study of early T cells in non-severe SARS-CoV-2 infection (TCRdb year 2021). For the wider study: Bulk RNA from unsorted whole blood was used for TCR sequencing, so alpha and beta chains could not be paired.

Receptors were amplified or captured by 5' RACE. Sequencing was performed on a NextSeq 500. The TCR library protocol attached unique molecular identifiers to individual cDNA molecules to correct for sequencing error and PCR bias. Sequencing covered both TCR alpha and beta chains, and within each sample the abundances of alpha and beta sequences were tightly co-correlated. From the authors' description of their analysis: Decombinator V4 was used to annotate TCR sequences for V gene, J gene and CDR3. TCRs were defined as expanded if a significant change between any two time points was detected under a Poisson model with p below 0.0001. TCR abundances were normalised to the total number of TCRs sequenced per sample and were expressed as counts per million. TRAV1-2 paired with TRAJ12, TRAJ20 or TRAJ33 defined MAIT TCRs, while TRAV10 paired with TRAJ18 defined iNKT TCRs. VDJdb, accessed 1 November 2021, was searched for CMV, EBV and SARS-CoV-2 annotated TCRs, excluding TCRs annotated for multiple antigens. TCRdb passed the public sequencing reads through fastp at Q25 and MiXCR, retaining productive beta sequences. Each record represents a unique CDR3 protein, reported with the most common genes and DNA among its rows. These V and J calls originate from TCRdb's pipeline instead of the authors' own analysis. In this sample the table shows tens of thousands of distinct CDR3 sequences, about 3.7% of which occur a single time. Around 5.4% of the sample comes from the top ten.

Germline trimming: 1 base from V, 5 bases from J; junction bases outside gene matches: 2. The CDR3 measures 15 amino acids from cysteine to phenylalanine. The sequence is cut down to CDR3 DNA, 45 bases in frame from base 1. As encoded in the germline V gene, CDR1 is SGHTA while CDR2 is FQGNSA. The paper as a whole reports these results and caveats: Matching against VDJdb was skewed toward anti-spike CD8 responses, likely underestimated virus-specific expansions, and missed private and CD4 specificities.

In this chain, TRBV7-2 is recombined with TRBJ2-1, and 10 junctional nucleotides match TRBD2. Source material: whole blood. This TCR derives from an adult who was a healthcare worker with PCR-confirmed SARS-CoV-2 infection or an uninfected control (not recorded which). The CDR3 in this case is CASSLGTSGNNEQFF. Here is the DNA: TGTGCCAGCAGCTTAGGGACTAGCGGTAACAATGAGCAGTTCTTC.